This TCR beta chain was observed in a study of cytomegalovirus exposure and HLA in healthy donors. The PCR contained 60 Vbeta and 13 Jbeta primers. Sequencing used immunoSEQ multiplex PCR; TCRdb keeps in-frame clones, though not all of them. The data hold approximately 190,000 clones, with roughly 80% observed a single time. The CDR3 consists of 15 residues. The germline CDR1 and CDR2 sequences are SQVTM and ANQGSEA. The V gene lost 7 bases and the J gene lost 7 bases, with 23 bases spanning the gap. Sequences were obtained from PBMCs. The rearrangement uses TRBV29-1 and TRBJ2-1; D is undetermined. This sequence originates from a man aged 45-60 years in good health and CMV-seronegative. The CDR3 sequence: CSAVLAGRPRNEQFF. The CDR3, as DNA: TGCAGCGCTGTGTTGGCAGGAAGGCCAAGGAATGAGCAGTTCTTC.